This TCR beta chain was identified in a study of CD8 T cells in Susac syndrome. The RNA, about 0.5 to 1 ug, was put through reverse transcription using random hexamers. A multiplex approach, immunoSEQ multiplex PCR, amplified TCR beta CDR3 across 54 Vbeta and 13 Jbeta. TCRdb re-called the immunoSEQ multiplex PCR reads with MiXCR, one entry per CDR3 protein. The sample shows hundreds of thousands of distinct CDR3 sequences, about 88% of them seen only once. While CD8+ and CD4+ T cells were isolated negatively, TEMRA cells were enriched by FACS. The CDR3 sequence is 16 residues long. Unmatched junction bases numbered 15, after V lost 5 bases and J lost 5 bases. The germline V gene encodes CDR1 PRHDT and CDR2 FYEKMQ (reference sequence).

This receptor was obtained from a human donor with multiple sclerosis. The chain joins TRBV13 to TRBJ2-7, with TRBD1 matching 7 bases. The sample taken for sequencing was CD8+ T cells from PBMCs. DNA of the CDR3: TGTGCCAGCAGCGCCCTTGCAGGGGGTAGGAGCGACGAGCAGTACTTC. This translates into CASSALAGGRSDEQYF.